At least ten counts were recorded for the clone carrying this T cell receptor (beta chain). What it recognizes is unknown. Making the TCR beta libraries involved quantitative 5'-RACE with molecular barcodes. TCRdb called the 5' RACE reads again in MiXCR, with one record for every CDR3 protein. The profile shows 180,000 or so distinct CDR3 sequences, 11% of them singletons. The data derive from a study of CD8 T cells in ankylosing spondylitis. Findings of the study overall: Clones tied to disease were said to be significantly enriched in matched ankylosing spondylitis synovial fluid. In reactive arthritis synovial fluid and blood, some motif variants had been reported before.

Per the germline V gene, CDR1 is LNHNV and CDR2 is YYDKDF (reference sequence). This CDR3 spans 14 amino acids. The V gene lost 5 bases and the J gene lost 0 bases, with 10 bases spanning the gap. The origin of this receptor is a male donor with ankylosing spondylitis or in good health (not recorded which). The V and J genes are TRBV15 and TRBJ1-1, with D possibly TRBD1 on 6 matching bases. Source material: blood, either unsorted or a sorted T cell fraction (not recorded which). The CDR3 loop reads CATSEYRVNTEAFF. In DNA form, the CDR3 reads TGTGCCACCAGCGAGTACAGGGTGAACACTGAAGCTTTCTTT.